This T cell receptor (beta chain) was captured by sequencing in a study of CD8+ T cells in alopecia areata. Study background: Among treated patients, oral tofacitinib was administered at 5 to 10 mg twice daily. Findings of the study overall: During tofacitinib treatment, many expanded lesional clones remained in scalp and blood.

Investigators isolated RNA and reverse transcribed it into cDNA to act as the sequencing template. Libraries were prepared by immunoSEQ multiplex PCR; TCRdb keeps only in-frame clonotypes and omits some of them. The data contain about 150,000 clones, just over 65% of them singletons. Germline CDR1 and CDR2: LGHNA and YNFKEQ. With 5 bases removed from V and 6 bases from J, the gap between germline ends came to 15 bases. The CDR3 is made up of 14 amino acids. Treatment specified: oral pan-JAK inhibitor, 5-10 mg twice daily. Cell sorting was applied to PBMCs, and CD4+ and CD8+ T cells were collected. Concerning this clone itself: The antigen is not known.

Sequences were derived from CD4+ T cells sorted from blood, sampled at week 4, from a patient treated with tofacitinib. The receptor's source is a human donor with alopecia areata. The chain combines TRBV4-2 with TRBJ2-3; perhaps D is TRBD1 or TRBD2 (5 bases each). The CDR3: CASSSGTRWDTQYF. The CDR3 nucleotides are TGTGCCAGCAGCTCCGGGACCCGATGGGATACGCAGTATTTT.